This TCR beta chain was obtained from a study of blood T cells in healthy people across ages. A sample-barcoded 5' primer and a J-beta primer mix were used in a second PCR of about 7 to 12 cycles. TCRdb used MiXCR to reprocess the 5' RACE reads, holding one entry per CDR3 protein. The sample yields roughly 730,000 distinct CDR3 sequences, more than 50% seen once. Donors ranged from about 6 to 95 years old and were healthy Caucasians in Russia. The CDR3 has 16 residues. Germline loops: CDR1 SGHTA, CDR2 FQGNSA. V shed 2 bases, J shed 7 bases, and the junction held 11 bases outside the gene matches. The specimen sequenced was blood. This TCR was recovered from a man aged 35-49 years in good health. The chain recombines TRBV7-2 with TRBJ2-1; 7 nucleotides align to TRBD2. CDR3 region: CASSLNQGGRTNEQFF. The CDR3 DNA reads TGTGCCAGCAGCTTAAATCAGGGAGGGAGGACTAATGAGCAGTTCTTC.